This entry describes one TCR beta chain. Its matching antigen is unknown. Trimming shortened V by 4 bases and J by 7 bases, and 8 bases separated the two germline ends. The CDR3 is made up of 12 amino acids. Germline CDR1 SGHAT, CDR2 FQDESV (reference sequence). With 60 Vbeta and 13 Jbeta primers, the PCR was carried out. Clones were sequenced by immunoSEQ multiplex PCR, and TCRdb holds only the in-frame ones, with some missing. This table has some 170,000 clones, approximately 80% appearing once. The data stem from a study of cytomegalovirus exposure and HLA in healthy donors. The study's findings and limits: There were about 160 TCR beta chains listed as cytomegalovirus-associated. Productive status was seen about 87% or about 30% of the time for most TCR beta V segments in an earlier analysis. It was reportedly the case that the classifier diagnosed cytomegalovirus status with high specificity and sensitivity.

The sample taken for sequencing was PBMCs. The clonotype originates from a young woman in good health and CMV-seropositive. This rearrangement joins TRBV11-1 to TRBJ2-4; no firm D call. CDR3 sequence reads: CASSSSENIQYF. CDR3 nucleotide sequence: TGTGCCAGCAGCTCCTCTGAGAACATTCAGTACTTC.